This T cell receptor (beta chain) was sequenced for a study of T cells after yellow fever vaccination. Study-level background: Any fraction with a low cell number was prepared using SMART-Seq v4 Ultra Low Input.

Study-level points and caveats: Among primary-vaccination clones, most reappeared after the booster, at 96% for CD4 and approximately 90% for CD8. CD4 and CD8 compartments shared a small share of clonotypes, likely from convergent recombination.

The CDR3 consists of 17 residues. V was cut by 5 bases and J by 5 bases, with 25 bases left in between. Germline V CDR1 and CDR2: SGHAT, FQNNGV. The authors made TCR cDNA by 5'RACE template switching, adding a universal primer site and UMIs. TCRdb called the 5' RACE reads again in MiXCR, with one record for every CDR3 protein. The data contain tens of thousands of distinct CDR3 sequences, approximately 7% of them seen just once; the ten biggest clones take up roughly 31%. This clonotype came up many times. Its cognate antigen is unknown. V is TRBV11-2 and J is TRBJ2-7, with TRBD1 as a possible D gene (6 bases). Sequencing used CD8+ T cells sorted from PBMCs, obtained around 14 days after the first yellow fever vaccination. This clonotype was sampled from a man between 18 and 29 years old who received the YFV17D yellow fever vaccine. Here the CDR3 DNA reads TGTGCCAGCAGCCTGGAAACTTGGGGTACAGGGAAGCACGAGCAGTACTTC. Translation gives CASSLETWGTGKHEQYF.